These T cell receptor beta chains were read from a single sample in a study of identical twins. TCRdb re-called the 5' RACE reads with MiXCR, one entry per CDR3 protein. The sample carries more than 1.5 million distinct CDR3 sequences, about 32% recorded once. Sequenced material: cord blood. The receptors originated from a newborn girl in good health. The CDR3 runs from the conserved cysteine through the conserved F or W. Fields, in order: V gene, CDR3 length, J gene, D gene, clone size, CDR3 DNA, CDR3 protein. The D gene is left open where the match is weak. Some rows have no size entry. The others give once, few or many, or a class for an expanded clone.

TRBV19	14	TRBJ1-1	.	few	TGTGCCAGTAGCCCTGACAAGGGGAACACTGAAGCTTTCTTT	CASSPDKGNTEAFF
TRBV7-6	15	TRBJ1-4	.	.	TGTGCCAGCAGCCATTACAGTACAACTAATGAAAAACTGTTTTTT	CASSHYSTTNEKLFF
TRBV27	13	TRBJ2-1	.	.	TGTGCCAGCAGTTTATCCAGGGTTGGTGAGCAGTTCTTC	CASSLSRVGEQFF
TRBV19	17	TRBJ2-7	TRBD2	.	TGTGCCAGTAGTCTCCCCACTAGCGGGAGTACCTACAATGAGCAGTACTTC	CASSLPTSGSTYNEQYF
TRBV3-1	15	TRBJ1-5	.	many	TGTGCCAGCAGTTTAGGGGGGCTTGGCAATCAGCCCCAGCATTTT	CASSLGGLGNQPQHF
TRBV7-2	15	TRBJ2-2	.	.	TGTGCCAGCAGCTTCCACAGGTCGAACACCGGGGAGCTGTTTTTT	CASSFHRSNTGELFF
TRBV5-6	14	TRBJ2-5	.	.	TGTGCCAGCAGCTTGGATCGCAGGGGTGAGACCCAGTACTTC	CASSLDRRGETQYF
TRBV7-2	17	TRBJ2-5	TRBD2	few	TGTGCCAGCAGCTCCATCCCGATGACTAGCGGGAAAGAGACCCAGTACTTC	CASSSIPMTSGKETQYF
TRBV28	16	TRBJ1-2	.	.	TGTGCCAGCAGTTTATTGGGGTTTATTGGGTTGATTGGCTACACCTTC	CASSLLGFIGLIGYTF
TRBV20-1	16	TRBJ2-1	TRBD2	.	TGCAGTGCTAGAGCGACTAGCGGGACCCAACCGAATGAGCAGTTCTTC	CSARATSGTQPNEQFF
TRBV7-8	17	TRBJ1-2	.	.	TGTGCCAGCAGCCAAATCCCACGGGGCCAGGTTAACTATGGCTACACCTTC	CASSQIPRGQVNYGYTF
TRBV5-1	15	TRBJ1-2	.	few	TGCGCCAGCAGCATACTACAAGGGGAGCTCTATGGCTACACCTTC	CASSILQGELYGYTF
TRBV20-1	14	TRBJ1-1	.	.	TGCAGTGCTAGAGTCCAGGGTCCGGACACTGAAGCTTTCTTT	CSARVQGPDTEAFF
TRBV12-3/TRBV12-4	16	TRBJ2-5	TRBD1	few	TGTGCCAGCAGTTCAACCGGGACAGGGTGGGAAGAGACCCAGTACTTC	CASSSTGTGWEETQYF
TRBV5-8	15	TRBJ2-1	.	.	TGTGCCAGCAGCGTCGGACAGAACAAATACAATGAGCAGTTCTTC	CASSVGQNKYNEQFF
TRBV15	15	TRBJ2-3	.	few	TGTGCCACCAGCAGTCATGAGAGGAGCACAGATACGCAGTATTTT	CATSSHERSTDTQYF
TRBV5-8	18	TRBJ2-7	TRBD2	.	TGTGCCAGCAGCTTGGGCGGCCTAGCGGGAGGGACGGCCTACGAGCAGTACTTC	CASSLGGLAGGTAYEQYF
TRBV6-6	14	TRBJ2-7	TRBD2	few	TGTGCCAGCAGTTACGAGCGGGGGGGGGACGAGCAGTACTTC	CASSYERGGDEQYF
TRBV29-1	18	TRBJ2-1	TRBD2	.	TGCAGCGTTGAACCCTCCAAACTAGCGGGGGACCTCTACAATGAGCAGTTCTTC	CSVEPSKLAGDLYNEQFF
TRBV7-6	17	TRBJ2-1	.	.	TGTGCCAGCAGCTTATATCCGGGGCCCCTACTATACAATGAGCAGTTCTTC	CASSLYPGPLLYNEQFF
TRBV7-2	17	TRBJ2-3	TRBD2	.	TGTGCCAGCAGCTTAATGGGCGGGAGAGGGAGCACAGATACGCAGTATTTT	CASSLMGGRGSTDTQYF
TRBV5-8	16	TRBJ1-5	TRBD1	few	TGTGCCAGCAGCTTGGCGACAGGGCTAACGGTTCAGCCCCAGCATTTT	CASSLATGLTVQPQHF
TRBV28	14	TRBJ2-5	.	many	TGTGCCAGCGGTTTCGGTCCGACGTACGAGACCCAGTACTTC	CASGFGPTYETQYF
TRBV7-2	13	TRBJ2-1	.	few	TGTGCCAGCAGCTGGGTTGGACCCCCGCCACAGTTCTTC	CASSWVGPPPQFF
TRBV28	13	TRBJ1-1	TRBD1	.	TGTGCCAGCAGGTTTCCATTCAGGGGGGAACCTTTCTTT	CASRFPFRGEPFF
TRBV29-1	17	TRBJ2-1	TRBD2	.	TGCAGCGTTGAAGATCTTAGGCGGGAGTTTGACTACAATGAGCAGTTCTTC	CSVEDLRREFDYNEQFF
TRBV30	11	TRBJ2-7	TRBD1	.	TGTGCCCACGCGACAGGGAACGAGCAGTACTTC	CAHATGNEQYF
TRBV6-2/TRBV6-3	15	TRBJ1-2	.	.	TGTGCCAGCAGTCCCCAGACAGGCGCAAACTATGGCTACACCTTC	CASSPQTGANYGYTF
TRBV2	15	TRBJ1-4	.	few	TGTGCCAGCAGTGTGGGCCCCCTGTCTAGGAAAAAACTGTTTTTT	CASSVGPLSRKKLFF
TRBV20-1	18	TRBJ1-4	.	.	TGCAGTGCTAGACCCAACTTCGGGGCCCCGCGAACGAAAGAAAAACTGTTTTTT	CSARPNFGAPRTKEKLFF
TRBV14	16	TRBJ2-3	.	.	TGTGCCAGCAGCGGTAAGCGGAGAGGTTTCACAGATACGCAGTATTTT	CASSGKRRGFTDTQYF
TRBV4-2	17	TRBJ2-3	TRBD2	.	TGTGCCAGCAGCCCTAACGAACTAGCGGGGGACACAGATACGCAGTATTTT	CASSPNELAGDTDTQYF
TRBV11-3	17	TRBJ2-1	TRBD2	.	TGTGCCAGCAGCTTAGGCCGAGCGGGGGCCCCCTACAATGAGCAGTTCTTC	CASSLGRAGAPYNEQFF
TRBV20-1	14	TRBJ2-3	.	.	TGCAGTGCTAGAGTCCCCGCCTTCGCAGATACGCAGTATTTT	CSARVPAFADTQYF
TRBV20-1	13	TRBJ1-4	.	few	TGCAGTGCTAAGTCAGTTTGGGGCCGACAACTGTTTTTT	CSAKSVWGRQLFF
TRBV5-6	14	TRBJ2-1	.	few	TGTGCCAGCAGCTTGTACACAAGAAGCAATGAGCAGTTCTTC	CASSLYTRSNEQFF
TRBV3-1	13	TRBJ1-5	.	.	TGTGCCAGCAGCCAATTTGGCAATCAGCCCCAGCATTTT	CASSQFGNQPQHF
TRBV18	16	TRBJ1-4	.	.	TGTGCCAGCTCACCAAGCCAGGGCGGGATTTCTGAAAAACTGTTTTTT	CASSPSQGGISEKLFF
TRBV11-1	17	TRBJ2-3	.	.	TGTGCCAGCAGCCTCCTAGGGCGGAGGGACGGAACAGATACGCAGTATTTT	CASSLLGRRDGTDTQYF
TRBV6-1	15	TRBJ1-1	.	.	TGTGCCAGCAGTGAAGCCCTAACAGGGATAACTGAAGCTTTCTTT	CASSEALTGITEAFF
TRBV28	16	TRBJ2-1	TRBD2	few	TGTGCCAGCAGTTCCCGCGCCGGGGGGGGGTACAATGAGCAGTTCTTC	CASSSRAGGGYNEQFF
TRBV4-1	19	TRBJ1-6	.	.	TGCGCCAGCAGCCAAGAAGTTGGGGGCGGAAGCTCCTATAATTCACCCCTCCACTTT	CASSQEVGGGSSYNSPLHF
TRBV28	14	TRBJ2-1	.	.	TGTGCCATCAGGGGCGGGGACTCCTACAATGAGCAGTTCTTC	CAIRGGDSYNEQFF
TRBV15	14	TRBJ2-1	.	.	TGTGCCACCAGCAGAGATCGGGGTGCGGGAACGCAGTTCTTC	CATSRDRGAGTQFF
TRBV9	14	TRBJ2-4	.	.	TGTGCCAGCAGCGTAGACAGTGGAAAAAACATTCAGTACTTC	CASSVDSGKNIQYF
TRBV10-1	15	TRBJ2-3	.	few	TGCGCCAGCAGTGAAGCAAATTCCCGCACAGATACGCAGTATTTT	CASSEANSRTDTQYF
TRBV27	11	TRBJ2-7	.	.	TGTGCCAGCAGTGGCCGGAGCGAGCAGTACTTC	CASSGRSEQYF
TRBV11-2	14	TRBJ1-1	TRBD1	.	TGTGCCAGCAGCGTACAGGGGGCTCAAACTGAAGCTTTCTTT	CASSVQGAQTEAFF
TRBV3-1	16	TRBJ2-1	.	.	TGTGCCAGCAGCCCCATTGGGGGGCACTCCTACAATGAGCAGTTCTTC	CASSPIGGHSYNEQFF
TRBV12-3/TRBV12-4	17	TRBJ2-1	.	.	TGTGCCAGCAGACCCCAAGGGGCGGGGATCCTTGGGAATGAGCAGTTCTTC	CASRPQGAGILGNEQFF
TRBV20-1	15	TRBJ1-4	.	few	TGCAGTGCTAGGTCCCCGGGGAACCTGGGGGAAAAACTGTTTTTT	CSARSPGNLGEKLFF
TRBV20-1	15	TRBJ2-4	TRBD2	.	TGCAGTGCTAGAGTAATAGCGGGGCCCAAAAACATTCAGTACTTC	CSARVIAGPKNIQYF
TRBV20-1	15	TRBJ1-5	.	few	TGCAGTGCTAGAGGACAGGTTCTTAGCAATCAGCCCCAGCATTTT	CSARGQVLSNQPQHF
TRBV4-2	15	TRBJ1-2	.	.	TGTGCCAGCAGCCAAGATCGGGTGCGGGCCTATGGCTACACCTTC	CASSQDRVRAYGYTF
TRBV20-1	12	TRBJ2-3	.	.	TGCAGTGCTAGAGAAGAGCGAGATATGCAGTATTTT	CSAREERDMQYF
TRBV2	16	TRBJ2-6	.	once	TGTGCCACCCAGGCGGCATCAGGGTCTGGGGCCAACGTCCTGACTTTC	CATQAASGSGANVLTF